This T cell receptor beta chain was captured by sequencing in a study of blood T cell repertoires in COVID-19 (dated by TCRdb to 2018 to 2021). Turning to the overall study: The collaborator samples originated in the United States, Italy and Spain and spanned the acute and convalescent phases of COVID-19. The prospective study material was composed of cDNA or gDNA derived from T cells, B-cell-depleted T cells, or PBMCs. Subjects who had been exposed to COVID-19, were actively infected with it, or had recovered from it provided the deeply sampled blood TCRbeta repertoires that made up the dataset. The repertoires were released in a freely available public database intended as a resource for research on the immune response to SARS-CoV-2. Samples came from the ongoing ImmuneRACE study (first 160 participants) plus 1,254 subjects from 6 global collaborators. The sample metadata nearly always contained a de-identified subject ID, COVID-19 status, age in years and sex. Where HLA class I and class II types were available, the types were taken from metadata supplied by the sample provider, not from assay-based typing. Beyond this particular receptor, the publication reports: How much clinical and demographic metadata was included differed by source and by participant, and the metadata was provided uncurated.

The collaborating institutions used their own protocols to collect whole blood in K2EDTA tubes. For TCRbeta analysis, collaborator samples were shipped as frozen whole blood, as isolated PBMCs, or as DNA extracted from either sample type. TCRbeta CDR3 regions were amplified from genomic DNA by means of the immunoSEQ Assay, a bias-controlled multiplex PCR. The original methods were these. The number of nucleated cells in each sample was estimated from the amplification of reference gene primers within the assay. Sequence reads were collapsed and filtered to measure the absolute abundance of every unique TCRbeta CDR3 rearrangement. For each sample, productive Simpson clonality was calculated by taking the square root of Simpson's diversity index across productive rearrangements. TCRdb re-hosts the immuneACCESS table, in-frame sequences only. Its copies lack some clones; in the studies checked, an unresolved V gene accounts for under half of them, and the cause for the rest is not known. The DNA gave D and trimming, while V, J and clone size come from that table. This sample lists approximately 25,000 clones; roughly 72% were detected once. The ten largest clones represent 40% to 45% of the sample.

Of note for this clone: The antigen it recognizes is unknown. Base quality data are lacking; no much larger clone is found one base away.

Counted from cysteine to phenylalanine, this CDR3 has 12 amino acids. Only the CDR3 region is kept as DNA, spanning 36 bases read in frame from base 1. The germline ends are 9 bases apart after V is trimmed by 2 bases and J by 8 bases. The rearranged chain carries TRBV12-3 or TRBV12-4 and TRBJ1-2, with the D gene not confidently named. The sample was peripheral blood. The sequence was collected from a woman older than 75 with acute or convalescent COVID-19. CDR3 sequence: CASSLTGYGYTF. The nucleotide sequence is TGTGCCAGCAGTTTAACGGGGTACGGCTACACCTTC.